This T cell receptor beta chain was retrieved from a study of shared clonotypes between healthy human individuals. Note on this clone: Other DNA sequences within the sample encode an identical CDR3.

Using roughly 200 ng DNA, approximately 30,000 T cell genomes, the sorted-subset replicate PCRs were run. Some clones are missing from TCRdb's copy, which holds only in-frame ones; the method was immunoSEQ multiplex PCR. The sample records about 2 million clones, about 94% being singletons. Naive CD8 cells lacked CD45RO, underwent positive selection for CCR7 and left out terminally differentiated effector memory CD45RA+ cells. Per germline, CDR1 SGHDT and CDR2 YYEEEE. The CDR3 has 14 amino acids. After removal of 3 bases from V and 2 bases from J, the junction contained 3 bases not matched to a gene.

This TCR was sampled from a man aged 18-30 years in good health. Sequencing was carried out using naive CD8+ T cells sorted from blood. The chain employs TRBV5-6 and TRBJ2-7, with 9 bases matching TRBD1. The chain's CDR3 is CASSWGQGAYEQYF. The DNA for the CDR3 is TGTGCCAGCAGCTGGGGACAGGGAGCCTACGAGCAGTACTTC.